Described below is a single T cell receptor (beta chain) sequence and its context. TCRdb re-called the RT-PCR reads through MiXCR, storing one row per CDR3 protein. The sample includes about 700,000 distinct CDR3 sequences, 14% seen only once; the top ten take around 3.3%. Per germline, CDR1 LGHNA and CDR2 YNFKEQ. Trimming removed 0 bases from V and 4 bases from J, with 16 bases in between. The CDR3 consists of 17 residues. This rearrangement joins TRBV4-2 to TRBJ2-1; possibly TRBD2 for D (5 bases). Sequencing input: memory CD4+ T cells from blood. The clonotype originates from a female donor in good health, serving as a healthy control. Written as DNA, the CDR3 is TGTGCCAGCAGCCAAGATCGGCTTGAGGGAGAGTACAATGAGCAGTTCTTC. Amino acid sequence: CASSQDRLEGEYNEQFF.